A selection of T cell receptor beta chains follows, all from one sample in a study of blood T cell repertoires in COVID-19. Clones were read by immunoSEQ multiplex PCR, and TCRdb kept only the in-frame ones, dropping some. The sample contains hundreds of thousands of clones, less than 90% of which appear only once. The sequenced sample was PBMCs or T cells enriched from blood (not recorded which). These receptors were collected from a woman between 55 and 75 years old who had recovered from COVID-19. Both conserved end residues are part of each CDR3. D genes are given only for firm matches. Expanded clones get a size class; other rows say once, few or many, or leave the size out.

TRBV18	NA	TRBJ2-2	TRBD1	CASSPGGQSTGELFF	TGTGCCAGCTCACCAGGGGGACAGTCCACCGGGGAGCTGTTTTTT
TRBV7-2	NA	TRBJ2-2	TRBD1	CASSRRDRGWSGELFF	TGTGCCAGCAGCCGGCGGGACAGGGGATGGTCCGGGGAGCTGTTTTTT
TRBV4-1	NA	TRBJ2-3	TRBD2	CASSARLAGAPTDTQYF	TGCGCCAGCAGCGCCCGACTAGCGGGAGCTCCCACAGATACGCAGTATTTT
TRBV2	NA	TRBJ1-6	NA	CASTGTNNSPLHF	TGTGCCAGCACAGGGACAAATAATTCACCCCTCCACTTT
TRBV5-5	NA	TRBJ2-3	TRBD1	CASSSSDRLAATQYF	TGTGCCAGCAGCTCCTCGGACAGGTTGGCGGCTACGCAGTATTTT
TRBV28	once	TRBJ2-4	NA	CASSPRRTVVAKNIQYF	TGTGCCAGCAGTCCCCGTAGGACAGTCGTAGCCAAAAACATTCAGTACTTC
TRBV19	NA	TRBJ1-1	NA	CASSTGAINTEAFF	TGTGCCAGTAGTACAGGGGCGATAAACACTGAAGCTTTCTTT
TRBV10-3	NA	TRBJ2-5	NA	CATRAQAQETQYF	TGTGCCACCCGGGCACAGGCCCAAGAGACCCAGTACTTC
TRBV4-2	NA	TRBJ2-3	TRBD2	CASSQESGGTDTQYF	TGTGCCAGCAGCCAAGAGAGCGGGGGCACAGATACGCAGTATTTT
TRBV19	NA	TRBJ1-6	NA	CASSSSPGQGSSPLHF	TGTGCCAGTAGTTCCAGTCCCGGTCAGGGGTCCTCACCCCTCCACTTT
TRBV5-4	NA	TRBJ1-1	NA	CASSLDRDTEAFF	TGTGCCAGCAGCTTGGACAGGGACACTGAAGCTTTCTTT
TRBV19	NA	TRBJ2-3	TRBD2	CASSISGASTDTQYF	TGTGCCAGTTCCATCAGCGGGGCTAGCACAGATACGCAGTATTTT
TRBV10-3	NA	TRBJ1-2	TRBD1	CAISESQGNGYTF	TGTGCCATCAGTGAGTCACAGGGGAATGGCTACACCTTC
TRBV14	NA	TRBJ1-2	NA	CASSQDSVYYGYTF	TGTGCCAGCAGCCAAGACAGTGTCTACTATGGCTACACCTTC
TRBV5-1	NA	TRBJ1-6	TRBD1	CASSWVGQGDSPLHF	TGCGCCAGCAGCTGGGTGGGACAGGGGGATTCACCCCTCCACTTT
TRBV15	NA	TRBJ2-3	TRBD1	CATSRVQGPPSTDTQYF	TGTGCCACCAGCAGAGTACAGGGGCCCCCTAGCACAGATACGCAGTATTTT
TRBV5-6	NA	TRBJ2-7	NA	CASSLGLFEQYF	TGTGCCAGCAGCTTAGGACTTTTTGAGCAGTACTTC
TRBV5-5	once	TRBJ2-3	TRBD1	CASSVDRGRTDTQYF	TGTGCCAGCAGCGTAGACAGGGGGCGCACAGATACGCAGTATTTT
TRBV4-1	NA	TRBJ2-2	TRBD2	CASSQVGAGGWGELFF	TGCGCCAGCAGCCAAGTCGGAGCGGGGGGTTGGGGGGAGCTGTTTTTT
TRBV7-2	NA	TRBJ1-2	NA	CASSFESSGLGYTF	TGTGCCAGCAGCTTTGAGTCCTCAGGGTTGGGCTACACCTTC
TRBV6-5	NA	TRBJ2-7	NA	CASSYFRGAYEQYF	TGTGCCAGCAGTTACTTCAGGGGAGCCTACGAGCAGTACTTC
TRBV4-1	NA	TRBJ1-2	TRBD1	CASSQETGVNYGYTF	TGCGCCAGCAGCCAAGAGACAGGGGTTAACTATGGCTACACCTTC
TRBV2	NA	TRBJ1-6	NA	CASKRGPYSPLHF	TGTGCCAGCAAAAGAGGGCCCTATTCACCCCTCCACTTT
TRBV27	once	TRBJ2-1	NA	CASSAGYNEQFF	TGTGCCAGCAGTGCGGGCTACAATGAGCAGTTCTTC
TRBV29-1	NA	TRBJ2-3	NA	CSAYPTGFRDTQYF	TGCAGCGCCTATCCAACGGGATTTAGGGATACGCAGTATTTT
TRBV24-1	NA	TRBJ1-3	NA	CATSDPGVGNTIYF	TGTGCCACCAGTGACCCGGGGGTCGGAAACACCATATATTTT
TRBV7-9	NA	TRBJ2-1	NA	CASSETTVTQFF	TGTGCCAGCAGCGAGACTACGGTGACGCAGTTCTTC
TRBV3-1/TRBV3-2	NA	TRBJ1-1	NA	CASSPYMNTEAFF	TGTGCCAGCAGCCCCTATATGAACACTGAAGCTTTCTTT
TRBV4-1	NA	TRBJ1-2	NA	CASRPIGGAHGYTF	TGCGCCAGCAGACCCATTGGAGGGGCGCATGGCTACACCTTC
TRBV7-6	NA	TRBJ2-3	TRBD2	CASSLGLAGFPSTDTQYF	TGTGCCAGCAGCTTGGGACTAGCGGGGTTCCCTAGCACAGATACGCAGTATTTT
TRBV5-4	NA	TRBJ2-3	NA	CASSSQGSITDTQYF	TGTGCCAGCAGCTCACAGGGCTCTATCACAGATACGCAGTATTTT
TRBV25-1	NA	TRBJ2-3	TRBD2	CASSELSGGAIDTQYF	TGTGCCAGCAGTGAATTAAGCGGGGGGGCCATAGATACGCAGTATTTT
TRBV24-1	once	TRBJ1-1	TRBD1	CATSDPGTGDTEAFF	TGTGCCACCAGTGATCCCGGGACAGGGGACACTGAAGCTTTCTTT
TRBV5-1	NA	TRBJ2-5	NA	CASSTLQGYQETQYF	TGCGCCAGCAGCACCCTACAGGGTTACCAAGAGACCCAGTACTTC
TRBV10-3	NA	TRBJ2-1	NA	CAISHRGGDEQFF	TGTGCCATCAGCCACAGGGGAGGAGATGAGCAGTTCTTC
TRBV5-6	NA	TRBJ2-7	NA	CASSLRLAYEQYF	TGTGCCAGCAGCTTGAGGCTAGCCTACGAGCAGTACTTC
TRBV11-2	NA	TRBJ1-3	TRBD1	CASSLKGGQGFHSGNTIYF	TGTGCCAGCAGCTTAAAAGGGGGCCAGGGTTTTCACTCTGGAAACACCATATATTTT
TRBV4-1	NA	TRBJ1-1	TRBD1	CASSHPGTGGGTEAFF	TGCGCCAGCAGCCACCCCGGGACAGGGGGCGGCACTGAAGCTTTCTTT
TRBV5-1	NA	TRBJ2-7	NA	CASSKQAGIGEQYF	TGCGCCAGCAGTAAACAGGCGGGGATAGGCGAGCAGTACTTC
TRBV5-1	NA	TRBJ1-4	TRBD1	CASSLGDRDNEKLFF	TGCGCCAGCAGCTTGGGGGACAGAGATAATGAAAAACTGTTTTTT
TRBV15	NA	TRBJ2-1	NA	CATSRGGLLNEQFF	TGTGCCACCAGCAGAGGGGGACTGCTAAATGAGCAGTTCTTC
TRBV3-1/TRBV3-2	NA	TRBJ1-2	TRBD1	CASSQGQGYGYTF	TGTGCCAGCAGCCAAGGACAGGGCTATGGCTACACCTTC
TRBV12-5	NA	TRBJ2-3	NA	CASGAAPRGDTQYF	TGTGCTAGTGGTGCCGCACCTAGGGGGGATACGCAGTATTTT
TRBV19	few	TRBJ1-3	TRBD1	CASSGLQGSSGNTIYF	TGTGCCAGTAGTGGACTACAGGGGAGCTCTGGAAACACCATATATTTT
TRBV5-1	few	TRBJ2-7	TRBD1	CASSLRDRFSYEQYF	TGCGCCAGCAGCTTGCGGGACAGATTCTCCTACGAGCAGTACTTC
TRBV5-1	NA	TRBJ2-1	TRBD1	CASSGQGGYNEQFF	TGCGCCAGCAGCGGACAGGGCGGCTACAATGAGCAGTTCTTC
TRBV19	NA	TRBJ1-5	NA	CASIRSPNQPQHF	TGTGCCAGTATTAGGAGTCCCAATCAGCCCCAGCATTTT
TRBV6-1	NA	TRBJ1-6	TRBD1	CASSERGTGTNSPLHF	TGTGCCAGCAGTGAAAGGGGGACAGGGACTAATTCACCCCTCCACTTT
TRBV3-1/TRBV3-2	NA	TRBJ2-7	NA	CASSPGLLYEQYF	TGTGCCAGCAGCCCCGGACTCCTTTACGAGCAGTACTTC
TRBV19	NA	TRBJ1-4	TRBD1	CASADRSNEKLFF	TGTGCCAGTGCGGACAGGTCAAATGAAAAACTGTTTTTT
TRBV6-5	NA	TRBJ1-1	TRBD1	CASRGTGGMGEAFF	TGTGCCAGCAGGGGAACAGGGGGCATGGGTGAGGCTTTCTTT
TRBV27	NA	TRBJ2-3	NA	CASRGDFTDTQYF	TGTGCCAGCAGGGGGGACTTCACAGATACGCAGTATTTT